This T cell receptor (beta chain) emerged from a study of vaccination and CD4 T cells after COVID-19. A word on this clonotype: Its antigen is unknown.

Documented treatment: roughly ten-day PBMC culture with coronavirus spike peptide pools or control peptides (ViraFEST assay). Spanning March to December 2020, the positive PCR dates came before US Alpha, Beta and Delta variants. It was after more than 9 days of culture that CD4+ T cells were isolated by negative selection. CDR3 size: 12 residues. Trimming cost V 6 bases and J 7 bases, with 15 bases left between them. Germline assignment: CDR1 DFQATT and CDR2 SNEGSKA (reference sequence). The Oncomine TCR Beta short-read assay was applied to DNA of cultured CD4+ T cells. TCRdb reprocessed the PCR reads with MiXCR, giving one entry per CDR3 protein. In the table there are about 13,000 distinct CDR3 sequences, nearly 80% of which are singletons.

The sample comprised CD4+ T cells from blood, cultured in vitro. The TCR was taken from a human donor who had recovered from COVID-19. The chain joins TRBV20-1 to TRBJ1-1; tentatively, D is TRBD1 (6 bases). The CDR3 nucleotides read TGCAGTGCCCGGACAGCGCCCTATGAAGCTTTCTTT. This codes for CSARTAPYEAFF.